These T cell receptor beta chains were read from a single sample in a study of blood T cell repertoires in COVID-19. Generated by immunoSEQ multiplex PCR, the TCRdb table keeps only in-frame clones and is missing some. The sample has 85,000 or so clones, around 81% seen once. Material: peripheral blood. The receptors originated from an elderly man with acute or convalescent COVID-19. Each CDR3 is given with its conserved first and last residue. D genes are given only for firm matches. Size is stated for part of the rows, as once, few or many counts, or as a class when the clone is expanded.

TRBJ1-5	.	TRBV7-2	TRBD1	TGTGCCAGCAGCTCAAGACAGGGGGATCAGCCCCAGCATTTT	CASSSRQGDQPQHF
TRBJ1-5	.	TRBV27	TRBD1	TGTGCCAGCAGTTTTAGTGGACAGGGAGAGAATCAGCCCCAGCATTTT	CASSFSGQGENQPQHF
TRBJ1-6	.	TRBV3-1/TRBV3-2	TRBD1	TGTGCCAGCAGCGGACGGGACAGCCGAATCTCCTATAATTCACCCCTCCACTTT	CASSGRDSRISYNSPLHF
TRBJ1-4	.	TRBV30	TRBD1	TGTGCCTGCCGGACCGGGACAGTTGAAAAACTGTTTTTT	CACRTGTVEKLFF
TRBJ2-2	.	TRBV19	.	TGTGCCAGTAGTACGATAGGGGGGGCGAACACCGGGGAGCTGTTTTTT	CASSTIGGANTGELFF
TRBJ2-1	.	TRBV5-4	TRBD2	TGTGCCAGCAGCGTACCCGGGACTAGCGGGAGGAATGAGCAGTTCTTC	CASSVPGTSGRNEQFF
TRBJ1-5	.	TRBV6-5	TRBD1	TGTGCCAGCAGGTACAGGGGTAGAGTTCCCAATCAGCCCCAGCATTTT	CASRYRGRVPNQPQHF
TRBJ2-7	.	TRBV18	.	TGTGCCAGCTCACCGGACAGCCACTACGAGCAGTACTTC	CASSPDSHYEQYF
TRBJ1-1	.	TRBV18	TRBD1	TGTGCCAGCTCACCAGGGATGGGACAGGGGAACACTGAAGCTTTCTTT	CASSPGMGQGNTEAFF
TRBJ2-1	.	TRBV4-3	TRBD1	TGCGCCAGCAGCCCTAGGACAGGGGAATATGAGCAGTTCTTC	CASSPRTGEYEQFF
TRBJ2-7	.	TRBV10-3	TRBD2	TGTGCCATCAAAGGGAGCGGGAGCGGTGGCGAGCAGTACTTC	CAIKGSGSGGEQYF
TRBJ1-5	.	TRBV19	.	TGTGCCAGTAGGGCAGCGGGAATCAGGAGCAATCAGCCCCAGCATTTT	CASRAAGIRSNQPQHF
TRBJ1-2	.	TRBV28	TRBD1	TGTGCCAGCAGTCGGACAGGGACCCCTCGGGAGTATGGCTACACCTTC	CASSRTGTPREYGYTF
TRBJ2-3	.	TRBV28	TRBD2	TGTGCCAGCAGTCCTAAACTGCGGGAGTCTGAGGATACGCAGTATTTT	CASSPKLRESEDTQYF
TRBJ1-1	.	TRBV10-3	.	TGTGCCATCAGTGTACAGGGGAACACTGAAGCTTTCTTT	CAISVQGNTEAFF
TRBJ2-5	.	TRBV5-1	TRBD2	TGCGCCAGCAGCTTGTCCATAGTAGCGGGAGAAAAGAAGGAGACCCAGTACTTC	CASSLSIVAGEKKETQYF
TRBJ2-3	.	TRBV5-6	TRBD2	TGTGCCAGCAGCTCGGGACTAGCGGGAGTAGAAGATACGCAGTATTTT	CASSSGLAGVEDTQYF
TRBJ1-6	.	TRBV28	.	TGTGCCAGCAGCAGAGGACAGAAGCTCTATAATTCACCCCTCCACTTT	CASSRGQKLYNSPLHF
TRBJ2-6	.	TRBV29-1	TRBD2	TGCAGCGTATCCCAGGGAGGGTTTTTGGATGGGGCCAACGTCCTGACTTTC	CSVSQGGFLDGANVLTF
TRBJ1-1	.	TRBV5-1	TRBD1	TGCGCCAGCAGCCCTGGACAGGGCATGAACACTGAAGCTTTCTTT	CASSPGQGMNTEAFF
TRBJ2-7	.	TRBV29-1	TRBD1	TGCAGCGTTGAGGGACAGGTAACCTACGAGCAGTACTTC	CSVEGQVTYEQYF
TRBJ2-1	.	TRBV18	.	TGTGCCAGCTCACCAGACAGGTTGGTCAATGAGCAGTTCTTC	CASSPDRLVNEQFF
TRBJ1-5	few	TRBV6-6	TRBD1	TGTGCCAGCAGTCGCGGACAGGGGAGCAATCAGCCCCAGCATTTT	CASSRGQGSNQPQHF
TRBJ2-6	.	TRBV5-1	.	TGCGCCAGCAGCTTGGTGGCTCGCTCTGGGGCCAACGTCCTGACTTTC	CASSLVARSGANVLTF
TRBJ1-3	.	TRBV7-6	TRBD1	TGTGCCAGCAGCCCCAGACAGGGGCGCTCTGGAAACACCATATATTTT	CASSPRQGRSGNTIYF
TRBJ1-3	.	TRBV11-1	.	TGTGCCAGCAGCTTACAGCGCTTCTCTGGAAACACCATATATTTT	CASSLQRFSGNTIYF
TRBJ1-6	.	TRBV18	.	TGTGCCAGCTCACCAATCGAGCAGGGGCTCAATTCACCCCTCCACTTT	CASSPIEQGLNSPLHF
TRBJ2-5	.	TRBV18	.	TGTGCCAGCTCACTTACACTTGCCGGGGAGTTAGAGACCCAGTACTTC	CASSLTLAGELETQYF
TRBJ1-1	.	TRBV29-1	.	TGCAGCCCGAGAGGCACTGAAGCTTTCTTT	CSPRGTEAFF
TRBJ2-1	.	TRBV7-2	.	TGTGCCAGCAGCTTAGGGGCAGGGTCCCACAATGAGCAGTTCTTC	CASSLGAGSHNEQFF
TRBJ1-3	.	TRBV7-3	.	TGTGCCAGCAGCTCCAGGGGAAGGAGCTCTGGAAACACCATATATTTT	CASSSRGRSSGNTIYF
TRBJ2-7	.	TRBV28	TRBD1	TGTGCCAGCAGTTTAAAGGGGGCCCGGAGGGAGCAGTACTTC	CASSLKGARREQYF
TRBJ1-1	.	TRBV7-3	.	TGTGCCAGCAGCTTAAATAGGAACACTGAAGCTTTCTTT	CASSLNRNTEAFF
TRBJ2-1	.	TRBV11-2	.	TGTGCCAGCAGCTTAGAGGGGGCAGGGCCCCATGAGCAGTTCTTC	CASSLEGAGPHEQFF
TRBJ1-2	.	TRBV2	TRBD1	TGTGCCAGCAGTTCCACAGGGGGCGTTAATGGCTACACCTTC	CASSSTGGVNGYTF
TRBJ1-1	once	TRBV30	.	TGTGCCTGGAGTCCCAAGACGGGGGCGGGGGACACTGAAGCTTTCTTT	CAWSPKTGAGDTEAFF
TRBJ1-2	.	TRBV2	TRBD1	TGTGCCAGCAATCCAGGGGGTTACTATGGCTACACCTTC	CASNPGGYYGYTF
TRBJ2-1	.	TRBV4-2	TRBD2	TGTGCCAGCAGCCAAGTCCTGGCTAGCGGCCTTAGGAATGAGCAGTTCTTC	CASSQVLASGLRNEQFF
TRBJ2-7	.	TRBV7-2	.	TGTGCCAGCAGCTCCTCGAGACTCGACCACGAGCAGTACTTC	CASSSSRLDHEQYF
TRBJ2-7	.	TRBV28	.	TGTGCCAGCAGTTTAGGTGGGGCCATCTACGAGCAGTACTTC	CASSLGGAIYEQYF
TRBJ1-2	.	TRBV19	.	TGTGCCAGTAGTATCAGTCGGGGGGCGCGAGGCTACACCTTC	CASSISRGARGYTF
TRBJ1-5	.	TRBV18	TRBD1	TGTGCCAGCTCACCACCGACAGGGTTGGGCCAGCCCCAGCATTTT	CASSPPTGLGQPQHF
TRBJ1-2	.	TRBV7-9	.	TGTGCCAGCAGCTTGGGAGACAGGAACTATGGCTACACCTTC	CASSLGDRNYGYTF
TRBJ2-3	.	TRBV7-2	.	TGTGCCAGCAGCCCAGGACCCCCCGGAGGGGCAGATACGCAGTATTTT	CASSPGPPGGADTQYF
TRBJ2-7	few	TRBV5-4	.	TGTGCCAGCAGCTTGGGCGGGGATGGGGACTACGAGCAGTACTTC	CASSLGGDGDYEQYF
TRBJ1-2	.	TRBV5-1	.	TGCGCCAGCAGCTTGGAAGACTCCTATGGCTACACCTTC	CASSLEDSYGYTF
TRBJ2-3	.	TRBV11-2	TRBD2	TGTGCCAGCAGCTTAGGGGCCGCGGGAGAAGATACGCAGTATTTT	CASSLGAAGEDTQYF
TRBJ2-5	.	TRBV12-5	TRBD2	TGTGCTAGTGGTTCGCCGGGACTAACAAGACGTGGAGAGACCCAGTACTTC	CASGSPGLTRRGETQYF
TRBJ2-5	.	TRBV9	.	TGTGCCAGCAGCGGCGGGATCTCCGGGGAGACCCAGTACTTC	CASSGGISGETQYF
TRBJ2-3	once	TRBV5-1	.	TGCGCCAGCAGCAACGGGAGCACAGATACGCAGTATTTT	CASSNGSTDTQYF
TRBJ1-5	few	TRBV6-1	.	TGTGCCAGCAGTGAAGGTGGCCATCAGCCCCAGCATTTT	CASSEGGHQPQHF
TRBJ2-1	.	TRBV11-1	TRBD2	TGTGCCAGCAGCCTACTAGCGGGAGTACCCAATGAGCAGTTCTTC	CASSLLAGVPNEQFF
TRBJ1-1	few	TRBV11-2	.	TGTGCCAGCAGCCCCCAAAGTAGAACCATGAACACTGAAGCTTTCTTT	CASSPQSRTMNTEAFF